Listed here are 31 T cell receptor beta chains from one sample, sequenced in a study of blood T cells in healthy people across ages. Next came a second PCR, run for roughly 6 to 11 cycles, which used a sample-barcoded 5' primer along with a J-beta primer mix. TCRdb used MiXCR to reprocess the 5' RACE reads, holding one entry per CDR3 protein. Of 600,000 or so distinct CDR3 sequences listed, approximately 30% were seen once; the top ten hold less than 20%. Specimen: blood. The source is a woman older than 75 in good health.

The chain links TRBV7-2 to TRBJ2-3, with TRBD2 matching over 13 bases. V dropped 5 bases and J dropped 3; count of bases not matched to a gene: 5. The V gene's germline CDR1 is SGHTA and CDR2 FQGNSA. CDR3 length: 16 amino acids. CDR3 sequence reads: CASSAWGLAGTDTQYF. CDR3 nucleotides: TGTGCCAGCAGCGCATGGGGACTAGCGGGGACAGATACGCAGTATTTT.

As for this clonotype: A read error may be the cause here, since a much bigger clone is one base away. The chain joins TRBV3-1 to TRBJ1-4; D is ambiguous. Trimming cost V 4 bases and J 2 bases, with 14 bases left between them. The germline gives CDR1 LGHDT, CDR2 YNNKEL (reference sequence). The CDR3 has 16 residues. CDR3 in amino acids: CASSPDTGRTNEKLFF. The CDR3 DNA follows: TGTGCCAGCAGCCCAGATACCGGACGGACTAATGAAAAACTGTTTTTT.

There are many counts of this clonotype. V gene TRBV4-3 combines with J gene TRBJ1-2, with D maybe TRBD1 (6 bases). The CDR3 runs to 15 residues. CDR1 LGHNA and CDR2 YSLEER come from the germline V gene. The V gene lost 4 bases and the J gene lost 0 bases, with 12 bases spanning the gap. CDR3 DNA sequence: TGCGCCAGCAGCCTGACGGACAGTCCTAACTATGGCTACACCTTC. Translated: CASSLTDSPNYGYTF.

This clonotype was seen ten or more times. The chain couples TRBV7-2 to TRBJ2-5; 9 bases are a match to TRBD1. V lost 6 bases and J lost 6; bases outside the gene matches: 5. CDR1 is SGHTA and CDR2 is FQGNSA in the germline V gene. The CDR3 sequence is 13 residues long. CDR3 in amino acids: CASSTGQGKTQYF. CDR3 DNA: TGTGCCAGCAGTACCGGACAGGGGAAGACCCAGTACTTC.

This clonotype was found many times. The chain uses TRBV4-3 and TRBJ1-1, with a possible D match to TRBD1 (6 bases). The CDR3 is 18 amino acids. V dropped 0 bases and J dropped 1 base, with 18 bases sitting between them. Germline values: CDR1 LGHNA, CDR2 YSLEER. The DNA of the CDR3 is TGCGCCAGCAGCCAAGATGCGGGGGCGGGAATACAGAACACTGAAGCTTTCTTT. Encoded protein: CASSQDAGAGIQNTEAFF.

The table lists this clonotype with a few counts. The genes are TRBV25-1 and TRBJ2-1; D could derive from TRBD1 or TRBD2 (5 bases each). The DNA end is a closer match to TRBJ2-7, so the J assignment may be wrong. Germline V gene lookup returns CDR1 MGHDK and CDR2 SYGVNS. The CDR3 loop spans 15 amino acids. CDR3 in DNA: TGTGCCAGCAGGCCGGTAGAGGGGCCCTACAATGAGCAGTACTTC. Its protein is CASRPVEGPYNEQYF.

With respect to this clonotype: A much larger clone lies one base from this, so it may be a read error. V gene TRBV20-1 combines with J gene TRBJ1-1, with unresolved D. This CDR3 has 11 residues. The germline V and J ends were trimmed by 1 base and 11 bases, with 11 bases remaining between them. Germline lookup yields CDR1 DFQATT and CDR2 SNEGSKA (reference sequence). The chain's CDR3 is CSARGLPRAFF. In DNA, the CDR3 is TGCAGTGCTAGAGGCCTCCCGAGGGCTTTCTTT.

V gene TRBV30 combines with J gene TRBJ1-1; D is uncertain. This CDR3 has 13 residues. V dropped 0 bases and J dropped 1 base, with 6 bases sitting between them. Germline CDR1 GTSNPN, CDR2 SVGIG (reference sequence). The CDR3, as DNA: TGTGCCTGGAGTGTTGAGAGGAACACTGAAGCTTTCTTT. Translated, it gives CAWSVERNTEAFF.

This clonotype came up many times. The chain uses TRBV20-1 and TRBJ2-3; D unclear. From germline, CDR1 is DFQATT and CDR2 SNEGSKA (reference sequence). This CDR3 has 11 amino acids. The CDR3 here is CSSEGTDTQYF. CDR3 coding DNA: TGCAGCTCCGAAGGCACAGATACGCAGTATTTT.

V is TRBV18 and J is TRBJ2-7; D is perhaps TRBD2 (5 bases). Germline loops: CDR1 KGHSH, CDR2 LQKENI. V lost 4 bases to trimming and J lost 3 bases, with 16 bases between them. The CDR3 consists of 15 residues. The CDR3 loop reads CASSQGGRSCYEQYF. CDR3 coding DNA: TGTGCCAGCTCACAAGGAGGTCGCAGCTGCTACGAGCAGTACTTC.

This clonotype was recorded at least ten times. This sequence joins TRBV7-2 and TRBJ1-4, with 10 bases fitting TRBD1. The CDR3 runs 18 residues. Germline CDR1 is SGHTA and CDR2 is FQGNSA. Germline trimming cut 6 bases from V and 0 bases from J; bases unmatched to any gene: 10. CDR3 region: CASSSPTGGVSTNEKLFF. CDR3 nucleotides: TGTGCCAGCAGTTCCCCGACAGGGGGCGTCTCAACTAATGAAAAACTGTTTTTT.

Regarding this clonotype: One junction end disagrees with the germline gene, perhaps due to a read error. The chain joins TRBV7-3 to TRBJ2-1; maybe TRBD1 (7 bases). The CDR3 contains 16 residues. CDR1 and CDR2 from the germline V gene are SGHTA and FQGTGA. CDR3 amino acids: CVSSLMTGSGEDERFF. In nucleotides, the CDR3 is TGTGTCAGCAGCTTAATGACAGGGTCAGGGGAGGATGAGCGGTTCTTC.

This sequence joins TRBV12-5 and TRBJ1-1; no firm D call. This CDR3 is 14 amino acids long. The ends were cut back, 5 bases at V and 2 bases at J, with 12 bases in the middle. The germline V gene encodes CDR1 LGHNT and CDR2 FRNRAP. CDR3 loop: CASGPLDGNTEAFF. The CDR3 DNA follows: TGTGCTAGTGGTCCCCTCGACGGAAACACTGAAGCTTTCTTT.

As concerns this clonotype: It may be a read error: a sequence one base away is much more abundant. The chain's CDR3 is CASSPGTSGGSNRLTDTQYF. CDR3 sequence (DNA): TGTGCCAGCAGCCCGGGGACTAGCGGGGGCTCCAACCGCCTAACAGATACGCAGTATTTT. V gene TRBV7-6 combines with J gene TRBJ2-3; 14 nucleotides align to TRBD2. The CDR3 extends over 20 amino acids. Losses at the gene ends were 5 bases for V and 3 bases for J; bases not matched to a gene: 16. The germline V gene has CDR1 SGHVS and CDR2 FNYEAQ.

This clonotype was seen ten or more times. V is TRBV20-1 and J is TRBJ2-1, with 8 bases that match TRBD2. Trimming removed 0 bases from V and 4 bases from J; junction bases left unmatched: 8. The germline V gene has CDR1 DFQATT and CDR2 SNEGSKA (reference sequence). This CDR3 has 16 amino acids. CDR3 DNA: TGCAGTGCTAGAGACCCCAGGCGGGGGGCTTACAATGAGCAGTTCTTC. Translated, it gives CSARDPRRGAYNEQFF.

This clonotype has a count of ten or more. The chain carries TRBV13 and TRBJ1-2, with D perhaps TRBD1 (5 bases). Germline CDR1 and CDR2: PRHDT and FYEKMQ (reference sequence). V lost 3 bases, J lost 4 bases, and 12 bases lay in between. This CDR3 region has 14 residues. In DNA, the CDR3 is TGTGCCAGCAGCTTCCAGGGAATGGTCTATGGCTACACCTTC. Its protein product is CASSFQGMVYGYTF. Looking up the rest from reference TRBV13 and TRBJ1-2 gives the full variable domain: AAGVIQSPRHLIKEKRETATLKCYPIPRHDTVYWYQQGPGQDPQFLISFYEKMQSDKGSIPDRFSAQQFSDYHSELNMSSLELGDSALYFCASSFQGMVYGYTFGSGTRLTVV.

This clonotype was detected many times. The J gene is TRBJ2-5, the V gene TRBV6-1, with 7 bases identical to TRBD2. There are 16 residues in the CDR3. Germline CDR1 reads MNHNS; CDR2 reads SASEGT. V was clipped by 1 base and J by 2 bases; unmatched bases: 7. The CDR3 sequence: CASSEGSGVKQETQYF. CDR3 DNA: TGTGCCAGCAGTGAAGGAAGCGGGGTAAAACAAGAGACCCAGTACTTC.

In its sample, this clonotype was seen many times. V and J are TRBV2 and TRBJ1-2; D remains unclear. V lost 2 bases and J 7 bases, leaving 17 bases between the germline ends. The CDR3 loop spans 15 amino acids. CDR1 and CDR2 (germline): SNHLY, FYNNEI. The CDR3 nucleotides read TGTGCCAGCAGTGAATTGGATAAGGGTTTGGGTGGCTACACCTTC. As protein: CASSELDKGLGGYTF.

The J gene is TRBJ2-6, the V gene TRBV19, with D possibly TRBD1 on 6 matching bases. The ends were cut back, 8 bases at V and 2 bases at J, with 13 bases in the middle. Germline-derived CDR1 and CDR2 are LNHDA and SQIVND (reference sequence). The CDR3 consists of 15 residues. CDR3 amino acids: CASLPTGTGANVLTF. The DNA of the CDR3 is TGTGCCAGTCTACCCACAGGGACTGGGGCCAACGTCCTGACTTTC.

This clonotype has at least ten counts. This chain links TRBV7-3 with TRBJ2-6; D unclear. V was clipped by 5 bases and J by 0 bases, with 11 bases between them. The CDR3 extends over 16 amino acids. Looked up from germline, CDR1 is SGHTA and CDR2 is FQGTGA. CDR3 coding DNA: TGTGCCAGCAGCCCCGGCCCACCCTCTGGGGCCAACGTCCTGACTTTC. Translated, it gives CASSPGPPSGANVLTF.

This clonotype came up many times. The CDR3 region is CASSQTGTGHYGYTF. The DNA for the CDR3 is TGCGCCAGCAGCCAGACCGGGACAGGTCATTATGGCTACACCTTC. This chain links TRBV4-3 with TRBJ1-2; 8 positions match TRBD1. CDR3 length: 15 residues. The germline V gene encodes CDR1 LGHNA and CDR2 YSLEER. Trimming cost V 3 bases and J 5 bases; bases outside gene matches: 8.

The J gene is TRBJ1-1, the V gene TRBV3-1; D gene uncertain. There are 11 residues in the CDR3. Germline assignment: CDR1 LGHDT and CDR2 YNNKEL (reference sequence). V lost 4 bases, J lost 4 bases, and 4 bases lay in between. The CDR3 DNA reads as TGTGCCAGCAGCCGAAGCACTGAAGCTTTCTTT. The encoded protein is CASSRSTEAFF.

The rearrangement links TRBV20-1 to TRBJ2-5, with 12 bases fitting TRBD2. There are 14 residues in the CDR3. Germline loops: CDR1 DFQATT, CDR2 SNEGSKA (reference sequence). V gave up 3 bases and J gave up 4 bases; unmatched junction bases: 3. CDR3 DNA: TGCAGTGCTAGTCAACTAGCGGGAGGAGAGACCCAGTACTTC. Amino acid sequence: CSASQLAGGETQYF.

This clonotype was detected many times. The chain combines TRBV5-6 with TRBJ2-7; D is unclear. Germline V lookup: CDR1 SGHDT, CDR2 YYEEEE. The CDR3 spans 14 residues. V gave up 2 bases and J gave up 3 bases, with 12 bases separating them. The CDR3: CASSFGSSNYEQYF. Written as DNA, the CDR3 is TGTGCCAGCAGCTTCGGTTCATCGAACTACGAGCAGTACTTC.

The chain has TRBV27 and TRBJ2-1; 10 bases match TRBD2. V lost 6 bases to trimming and J lost 13 bases; unmatched junction nucleotides: 18. The CDR3 covers 16 residues. Germline V gene data show CDR1 as MNHEY and CDR2 as SMNVEV (reference sequence). CDR3 sequence (DNA): TGTGCCAGCAGCCCCTGGACTAGCGGCTCCCAAGAGACCCAGTTCTTC. Translated, it gives CASSPWTSGSQETQFF.

About this clonotype: At one end, the junction sequence differs from germline, possibly due to a read error. The chain couples TRBV7-3 to TRBJ2-2, with 9 bases identical to TRBD1. This CDR3 is 15 amino acids long. Germline lookup yields CDR1 SGHTA and CDR2 FQGTGA. CDR3 loop: CASSEGTGWTGEQFF. In DNA, the CDR3 is TGTGCCAGCAGCGAGGGGACAGGGTGGACCGGGGAGCAGTTTTTT.

This clonotype was counted at least ten times. The chain combines TRBV5-6 with TRBJ1-6; the match to TRBD1 covers 8 bases. The CDR3 loop spans 16 amino acids. Germline V gene lookup returns CDR1 SGHDT and CDR2 YYEEEE. V trimming: 4 bases; J trimming: 8 bases; junction bases outside the gene matches: 11. CDR3: CASSRPAGTGDSPLHF. Here the CDR3 DNA reads TGTGCCAGCAGCCGGCCGGCCGGGACAGGAGATTCACCCCTCCACTTT.

The V and J genes are TRBV11-2 and TRBJ2-5; D may correspond to TRBD1 or TRBD2 (6 bases each). This CDR3 comprises 15 residues. The germline V gene has CDR1 SGHAT and CDR2 FQNNGV. Trimming removed 1 base from V and 11 bases from J, with 20 bases in between. The CDR3 DNA follows: TGTGCCAGCAGCTTAGGGGGGGCCGGCCACAATGAGCAGTACTTC. Its protein is CASSLGGAGHNEQYF.

This clonotype was observed many times. The J gene is TRBJ2-3, the V gene TRBV20-1; TRBD2 is a possible D gene (6 bases). The CDR3 consists of 13 residues. Germline loops: CDR1 DFQATT, CDR2 SNEGSKA (reference sequence). Trimming left V 6 bases short and J 2 bases short, with 12 bases between. The CDR3 bases are TGCAGTGCCCACGGGACTCTCACAGATACGCAGTATTTT. As protein: CSAHGTLTDTQYF.

This clonotype was counted at least ten times. This chain links TRBV20-1 with TRBJ2-5, with 7 positions matching TRBD1. Trimming took 5 bases from V and 3 from J; bases not matched to a gene: 12. Per germline, CDR1 DFQATT and CDR2 SNEGSKA (reference sequence). CDR3 size: 15 residues. CDR3 bases: TGCAGTGCTCAGGGGGTGCGCGGGTCAGAAGAGACCCAGTACTTC. This gives the protein CSAQGVRGSEETQYF.

Many counts were recorded for this clonotype. The chain joins TRBV5-1 to TRBJ2-3, with D tentatively TRBD2 (5 bases). Germline V gives CDR1 SGHRS, CDR2 YFSETQ. Trimming cost V 4 bases and J 2 bases, with 17 bases left between them. The CDR3 has 16 residues. The DNA of the CDR3 is TGCGCCAGCAGCCCTGGTACCGGGATCTCCACAGATACGCAGTATTTT. Its protein product is CASSPGTGISTDTQYF.